Listed below are T cell receptor beta chains from one sample, sequenced in a study of blood T cell repertoires in COVID-19. Assay: immunoSEQ multiplex PCR; the TCRdb copy retains only in-frame clones and omits some. Seen here are about 260,000 clones, approximately 90% observed once, and the top ten hold about 4%. What was sequenced was PBMCs or T cells enriched from blood (not recorded which). Receptor source: a woman in her twenties or thirties with acute COVID-19. The CDR3 runs from the conserved cysteine through the conserved F or W. The order of the fields is CDR3 DNA, CDR3 protein, clone size, V gene, J gene, D gene. D genes are given only for firm matches. Clone size is not always given. Where it is, it says once, few, many or a class for expanded clones.

TGTGCCGTCGGGGGAGTAGGCAATGAGCAGTTCTTC,CAVGGVGNEQFF,-,TRBV27,TRBJ2-1,-
TGCGCCAGCAGCCAAGAGGGGCCCCCCTCGAACTATGGCTACACCTTC,CASSQEGPPSNYGYTF,-,TRBV4-1,TRBJ1-2,-
TGCGCCAGCAGCCAAGTTGATTGGGACAACGAGCAGTACTTC,CASSQVDWDNEQYF,once,TRBV4-1,TRBJ2-7,-
TGTGCCAGCAGCCCCCCCGGGGGTAACACCGGGGAGCTGTTTTTT,CASSPPGGNTGELFF,-,TRBV9,TRBJ2-2,-
TGTGCCAGCAGCGTAGATCCAGGGGGCACCTACGAGCAGTACTTC,CASSVDPGGTYEQYF,-,TRBV9,TRBJ2-7,TRBD1
TGTGCCAGCAGTTCAATAGACAGGGGGAGCTCCTACGAGCAGTACTTC,CASSSIDRGSSYEQYF,-,TRBV28,TRBJ2-7,TRBD1
TGCGCCAGCAGCCTGGACAGGGTGGGTCTCGGCTACACCTTC,CASSLDRVGLGYTF,once,TRBV4-3,TRBJ1-2,TRBD1
TGCGCCAGCAGCCCCGGGTACTATAATTCACCCCTCCACTTT,CASSPGYYNSPLHF,-,TRBV4-1,TRBJ1-6,-
TGTGCCAGCAGCTCCAGTCCGGGGGTCTATGGCTACACCTTC,CASSSSPGVYGYTF,-,TRBV11-2,TRBJ1-2,-
TGTGCCAGCAGCTTAGGGCCTAGCGGGAGGGGCTTCTACAATGAGCAGTTCTTC,CASSLGPSGRGFYNEQFF,once,TRBV7-6,TRBJ2-1,TRBD2
TGTGCCAGCAGCTTGGAGGCAGGAATGAACACTGAAGCTTTCTTT,CASSLEAGMNTEAFF,-,TRBV5-4,TRBJ1-1,-
TGTGCCAGCAGAGAAGCAGCCACGCGGGAGCAGTACTTC,CASREAATREQYF,once,TRBV7-3,TRBJ2-7,-
TGTGCCAGCTCACCAGGACTAGCGGGAGATCCCGAGCAGTACTTC,CASSPGLAGDPEQYF,-,TRBV18,TRBJ2-7,TRBD2
TGTGCCAGCAGCTCCGCCCTAAACTACGAGCAGTACTTC,CASSSALNYEQYF,-,TRBV28,TRBJ2-7,-
TGTGCCAGCAGTTGGCCGGGACAGGGGGTGGGACAGCCCCAGCATTTT,CASSWPGQGVGQPQHF,-,TRBV6-2/TRBV6-3,TRBJ1-5,TRBD1
TGCGCCAGCAGCTTGGCAGGGGCCCTCGGCGGGAGATCCTACGAGCAGTACTTC,CASSLAGALGGRSYEQYF,-,TRBV5-1,TRBJ2-7,-
TGCAGTGCCAGGGGTCCTCATGGCTACACCTTC,CSARGPHGYTF,once,TRBV20-1,TRBJ1-2,-
TGTGCCAGCAGCCGTACTAACGTTGAGGCTTTCTTT,CASSRTNVEAFF,-,TRBV3-1/TRBV3-2,TRBJ1-1,-
TGTGCCAGCAGTTACGCCGCGAGGGACTATGGCTACACCTTC,CASSYAARDYGYTF,-,TRBV6-5,TRBJ1-2,-
TGTGCCAGCAGCCGCGGGAGTGTAACCTACAATGAGCAGTTCTTC,CASSRGSVTYNEQFF,once,TRBV3-1/TRBV3-2,TRBJ2-1,TRBD2
TGTGCCAGCAGTTTATTTAGGGGCTACGAGCAGTACTTC,CASSLFRGYEQYF,-,TRBV27,TRBJ2-7,-
TGTGCCAGCAGTTCGAAGAGCGGGATGGAGACCCAGTACTTC,CASSSKSGMETQYF,once,TRBV28,TRBJ2-5,TRBD2
TGTGCCAGCAGCTCTGACCCGCGGGGCACAGATACGCAGTATTTT,CASSSDPRGTDTQYF,-,TRBV7-2,TRBJ2-3,-
TGTGCCAGCTCATCCCAAAGCACAGATACGCAGTATTTT,CASSSQSTDTQYF,-,TRBV18,TRBJ2-3,-
TGTGCCAGCAGCTTAGGTGGTAGCTATGGCTACACCTTC,CASSLGGSYGYTF,few,TRBV7-8,TRBJ1-2,-
TGTGCCAGCAGTACACGATCATTCCCCAATGAGCAGTTCTTC,CASSTRSFPNEQFF,-,TRBV11-3,TRBJ2-1,-
TGTGCCAGCAGCGCCCACAGGGCAGAAGCTTTCTTT,CASSAHRAEAFF,-,TRBV7-3,TRBJ1-1,-
TGTGCCAGCAGTACTTACAATGAGCAGTTCTTC,CASSTYNEQFF,-,TRBV27,TRBJ2-1,-
TGCGCCAGCAGCTCCGGACTAGCGGGAGGGAATGAGCAGTTCTTC,CASSSGLAGGNEQFF,once,TRBV5-1,TRBJ2-1,TRBD2
TGTGCCAGCAGCCGACAGGGGGCGGACGGGGAGCTGTTTTTT,CASSRQGADGELFF,-,TRBV21-1,TRBJ2-2,-
TGTGCCAGCAGTTATGAGGGTTACACCGGGGAGCTGTTTTTT,CASSYEGYTGELFF,-,TRBV6-5,TRBJ2-2,-
TGTGCCAGCAGCTTAGATAGTCCGACAGGGGGAGAAAAACTGTTTTTT,CASSLDSPTGGEKLFF,-,TRBV11-2,TRBJ1-4,TRBD1
TGTGCCAGCAGGTTATTGGCGGGAGGACCAGATACGCAGTATTTT,CASRLLAGGPDTQYF,once,TRBV2,TRBJ2-3,TRBD2
TGTGCCAGCAGCCAAGAGTCGACTAGCGGGCAATACGAGCAGTACTTC,CASSQESTSGQYEQYF,-,TRBV4-2,TRBJ2-7,TRBD2
TGTGCCTGGAGCCCGGGGGGAGACGAGCAGTTCTTC,CAWSPGGDEQFF,-,TRBV30,TRBJ2-1,TRBD2
TGTGCCAGCAGTTTGGGTAGCAGGGGAGAGGAAGCCCTCCACTTT,CASSLGSRGEEALHF,-,TRBV28,TRBJ1-6,-
TGTGCCAGCAGCGATACAGGGTTTAATTCACCCCTCCACTTT,CASSDTGFNSPLHF,-,TRBV27,TRBJ1-6,-
TGTGCCAGCAGCTTAGTTGGGGGCTCCAAATCCTACGAGCAGTACTTC,CASSLVGGSKSYEQYF,-,TRBV7-9,TRBJ2-7,-
TGTGCCAGCAGCGTCCCTAGCGGGCCGAACACCGGGGAGCTGTTTTTT,CASSVPSGPNTGELFF,-,TRBV7-2,TRBJ2-2,TRBD2
TGTGCCAGCAGCTTGACAGGGAGCAATGGCTACACCTTC,CASSLTGSNGYTF,-,TRBV6-6,TRBJ1-2,TRBD1
TGTGCCATACTAGCGGAGAAGAACACCGGGGAGCTGTTTTTT,CAILAEKNTGELFF,-,TRBV10-3,TRBJ2-2,TRBD2
TGTGCCAGTAGTATGGGACAGGGGAGAAGAGAGACCCAGTACTTC,CASSMGQGRRETQYF,-,TRBV19,TRBJ2-5,TRBD1
TGTGCCAGCAGCCCCACTAGCGGGACCTACGAGCAGTACTTC,CASSPTSGTYEQYF,-,TRBV3-1/TRBV3-2,TRBJ2-7,TRBD2
TGCGCCAGCAGCCAAGACGTAGGTCCCCGGGAGCCCCAGCATTTT,CASSQDVGPREPQHF,-,TRBV4-3,TRBJ1-5,-
TGTGCCAGCAGTGATAGGGGGGAGACCCAGTACTTC,CASSDRGETQYF,-,TRBV12-3/TRBV12-4,TRBJ2-5,-
TGTGCCAGCAGCTCGGGACTAGCGGGAGTATACAATGAGCAGTTCTTC,CASSSGLAGVYNEQFF,-,TRBV11-3,TRBJ2-1,TRBD2
TGTGCCAGCAGTGACCCGGGACTAGCGGGAGGGTACAATGAGCAGTTCTTC,CASSDPGLAGGYNEQFF,-,TRBV5-4,TRBJ2-1,TRBD2
TGTGCCAGCAGCCAAGCCGCTAGCGGGAAAAGTAGCGATACGCAGTATTTT,CASSQAASGKSSDTQYF,-,TRBV3-1/TRBV3-2,TRBJ2-3,TRBD2
TGTGCCACCAGTGGACAGGGGAACACTGAAGCTTTCTTT,CATSGQGNTEAFF,-,TRBV24-1,TRBJ1-1,TRBD1
TGTGCCAGCAGCTTGGGGAGAATTGGGCAGGGGGAGTACCAGGTGTTTTTT,CASSLGRIGQGEYQVFF,-,TRBV5-4,TRBJ1-4,TRBD1
TGTGCCAGCAGGGGAAAACCTTCGGCGGGATCGTGGAATGAGCAGTTCTTC,CASRGKPSAGSWNEQFF,-,TRBV9,TRBJ2-1,-
TGTGCCAGCAGTCCCCGGGGAGAAAACACCATATATTTT,CASSPRGENTIYF,-,TRBV27,TRBJ1-3,-
TGTGCCAGCAGCCAAGATCGGGGGAGGGGTAATCAGCCCCAGCATTTT,CASSQDRGRGNQPQHF,-,TRBV14,TRBJ1-5,-
TGCGCCAGCCATCAGCGAGACTGGAACGAGCAGTACTTC,CASHQRDWNEQYF,-,TRBV10-2,TRBJ2-7,-
TGTGCCAGCAGTTCCTGGCGGGAGCGGAACAATGAGCAGTTCTTC,CASSSWRERNNEQFF,once,TRBV6-2/TRBV6-3,TRBJ2-1,TRBD2
TGTGCCAGCAGTCCCCAATACAGCTCCTACGAGCAGTACTTC,CASSPQYSSYEQYF,-,TRBV6-5,TRBJ2-7,-
TGTGCCAGCAGTGAATTCGAACTAGCGGAAACCTACGAGCAGTACTTC,CASSEFELAETYEQYF,-,TRBV2,TRBJ2-7,TRBD2
TGCAGCGTCACTCCCGGAGACAGGATCACAGATACGCAGTATTTT,CSVTPGDRITDTQYF,-,TRBV29-1,TRBJ2-3,-
TGCAGCGTTGTACAGCTTTACGAGCAGTACTTC,CSVVQLYEQYF,-,TRBV29-1,TRBJ2-7,-